The rows below give T cell receptor beta chains drawn from one sample of a study of blood T cells in healthy people across ages. Using its own MiXCR run on the 5' RACE reads, TCRdb lists one record per CDR3 protein. The table shows 1.5 million to 2 million distinct CDR3 sequences, with roughly 30% occurring only once. Sequenced material: blood. Receptors were obtained from a woman aged 25-40 years in good health. The CDR3 runs from the conserved cysteine through the conserved F or W. The D gene is left open where the match is weak. A row's size may be missing; if present it is once, few, many or a size class.

v_gene	d_gene	abundance	j_gene	CDR3aa	CDR3nt
TRBV5-6	NA	NA	TRBJ1-2	CASSPLDSIYGYTF	TGTGCCAGCAGCCCTCTCGACAGTATCTATGGCTACACCTTC
TRBV3-1	NA	few	TRBJ1-2	CASSSGQAPLGYTF	TGTGCCAGCAGCTCCGGACAAGCTCCCCTCGGCTACACCTTC
TRBV2	TRBD1	NA	TRBJ1-5	CASSEFGQGFVQPQHF	TGTGCCAGCAGTGAATTCGGACAGGGGTTCGTTCAGCCCCAGCATTTT
TRBV28	NA	few	TRBJ2-2	CASSLDKTGELFF	TGTGCCAGCAGCCTGGACAAGACCGGGGAGCTGTTTTTT
TRBV27	NA	NA	TRBJ2-5	CASSLYPPKTQYF	TGTGCCAGCAGTTTATACCCCCCGAAGACCCAGTACTTC
TRBV5-8	NA	NA	TRBJ2-7	CASSLVGLFQGWEQYF	TGTGCCAGCAGCTTGGTCGGGTTATTTCAAGGGTGGGAGCAGTACTTC
TRBV6-2/TRBV6-3	TRBD2	NA	TRBJ2-7	CASSRLAGARYEQYF	TGTGCCAGCAGTCGACTAGCGGGAGCCCGCTACGAGCAGTACTTC
TRBV4-1	NA	few	TRBJ1-2	CASSHPPRSARYGYTF	TGCGCCAGCAGCCACCCCCCTAGAAGCGCTCGCTATGGCTACACCTTC
TRBV20-1	TRBD2	NA	TRBJ2-3	CSARSGGFSADTQYF	TGCAGTGCTAGAAGCGGGGGGTTTAGCGCAGATACGCAGTATTTT
TRBV20-1	NA	many	TRBJ2-7	CSAPGTVLYEQYF	TGCAGTGCACCGGGGACTGTCCTCTACGAGCAGTACTTC
TRBV6-1	NA	NA	TRBJ1-5	CASRTPGVGQPQHF	TGTGCCAGCAGAACACCAGGGGTTGGTCAGCCCCAGCATTTT
TRBV5-1	TRBD2	NA	TRBJ2-1	CASRRSSGASYNEQFF	TGCGCCAGCAGGCGATCTAGCGGTGCTTCCTACAATGAGCAGTTCTTC
TRBV3-1	TRBD1	NA	TRBJ2-7	CASSPRDRVTEQYF	TGTGCCAGCAGCCCCCGGGACAGGGTGACCGAGCAGTACTTC